This T cell receptor (beta chain) was observed in a study of early T cells in non-severe SARS-CoV-2 infection. Individual cDNA molecules were tagged with unique molecular identifiers, the study reported. TCRdb redid the calling of the 5' RACE reads with MiXCR, one entry per CDR3 protein. The sample lists 80,000 to 95,000 distinct CDR3 sequences, under 15% seen once, with approximately 0.62% in the top ten. This clonotype was observed many times. The antigen is undetermined. Study-level points and caveats: Matching results from VDJdb favored anti-spike CD8 responses, leaving private and CD4 specificities undetected.

This CDR3 region has 17 residues. CDR1 is MNHNY and CDR2 is SVGAGI in the germline V gene (reference sequence). Trimming removed 8 bases from V and 1 base from J; junction bases left unmatched: 15. This chain connects TRBV6-6 to TRBJ2-3, with 7 bases matching TRBD1. The TCR comes from an adult who was a healthcare worker with PCR-confirmed SARS-CoV-2 infection or an uninfected control (not recorded which). Sequenced input: whole blood. CDR3 protein: CASGISDRVPGTDTQYF. CDR3 in DNA: TGTGCCAGCGGAATTTCCGACAGGGTCCCTGGCACAGATACGCAGTATTTT.